This TCR beta chain was documented in a study of control samples from healthy donors and cancer patients. Sequencing used immunoSEQ multiplex PCR; TCRdb keeps in-frame clones, though not all of them. The sample holds about 170,000 clones, approximately 94% seen once. The CDR3 loop spans 13 amino acids. Germline CDR1 LNHDA, CDR2 SQIVND (reference sequence). Between the trimmed V and J ends, which lost 3 bases and 4 bases, there was a span of 7 bases. Notes on this clone: Different DNA sequences within this sample yield the same CDR3.

The origin of this receptor is a woman aged 18-30 years in good health. Material: blood. The V and J genes are TRBV19 and TRBJ1-5; D is undetermined. The CDR3 spells CASSIGRNQPQHF. For the CDR3, the DNA is TGTGCCAGTAGTATCGGAAGAAATCAGCCCCAGCATTTT. Looking up the rest from reference TRBV19 and TRBJ1-5 gives the full variable domain: DGGITQSPKYLFRKEGQNVTLSCEQNLNHDAMYWYRQDPGQGLRLIYYSQIVNDFQKGDIAEGYSVSREKKESFPLTVTSAQKNPTAFYLCASSIGRNQPQHFGDGTRLSIL.